This T cell receptor (beta chain) was observed in a study of patients and donors after allogeneic stem cell transplantation. This CDR3 spans 13 amino acids. Germline V gene sequence: CDR1 LGHNA, CDR2 YSLEER. V gave up 5 bases and J gave up 7 bases, with 11 bases separating them. MiXCR, run by TCRdb on the RT-PCR reads, gives a single entry per CDR3 protein. The sample contains approximately 150,000 distinct CDR3 sequences, approximately 37% of which appear only once. The J gene is TRBJ1-4, the V gene TRBV4-3, with D tentatively TRBD1 (5 bases). Sequenced sample: blood, either unsorted or a sorted T cell fraction (not recorded which). This TCR came from a human donor who was either an allogeneic HSCT recipient or a stem cell or donor lymphocyte infusion donor (not recorded which). It is not recorded whose cells these are; they may come from a transplant donor. CDR3 sequence (DNA): TGCGCCAGCAGCGGGGACTCGGGTGAAAAACTGTTTTTT. It yields the protein CASSGDSGEKLFF.